A single T cell receptor beta chain is shown here with its context. Its antigen remains unidentified. Base-call qualities are not available, and no considerably larger clone is one nucleotide away. Donors were enrolled in RACIN, a single-arm phase I dose-escalation trial combining nivolumab, ipilimumab, aspirin, low-dose cyclophosphamide and low-dose radiotherapy. Eligible patients had advanced, TIL-negative solid tumors. Superscript III and a set of TRAV- and TRBV-specific primers were used to synthesize first-strand cDNA, so that both TCRalpha and TCRbeta chains were covered. TCRs were amplified for 20 PCR cycles with Phusion, using a constant-region primer paired with the adapter attached to the V primers. Amplification of the isolated mRNA was done with the MessageAmp II aRNA Amplification Kit, which involved a roughly 16-hour in vitro transcription at 37 degrees C. mRNA for TCR sequencing was isolated with the Dynabeads mRNA DIRECT Purification Kit. A second approximately 24-cycle Phusion PCR added indexed Illumina adapters, and products were purified with AMPure XP beads. The paper's processing steps were these. Custom Perl scripts pooled TCR sequences encoding the same protein, removed out-of-frame sequences and computed each clonotype's abundance. TCR sequences supported by only a single read were excluded from analysis. Repertoire metrics included Shannon entropy, Gini index, clonality, richness, and frequency of TCRs shared between repertoires. In TCRdb, the public reads were trimmed at Q25 with fastp and aligned with MiXCR, with productive beta chains retained. Each record represents a unique CDR3 protein, reported with the most common genes and DNA among its rows. Here the V and J calls rest on TCRdb's processing, not on the authors' analysis. This sample holds 13,000 or so distinct CDR3 sequences; around 75% were observed only once. The ten most abundant clones make up less than 6% of the sample.

The data originate from a study of low-dose radiotherapy and immunotherapy resistance in tumors (dated by TCRdb to between 2021 and 2022). Regarding the research as a whole: In Cohort 1, 0.5 Gy per fraction was delivered every 2 weeks, and a total PTV dose of 6.5 Gy was prescribed. Every two weeks, patients got intravenous cyclophosphamide at 200 mg/m2, given one day ahead of each radiation and immunotherapy administration. Aspirin 300 mg was taken orally once daily by patients for four cycles, starting on cycle 1 day 1. Patients were given nivolumab as a 240 mg flat dose every two weeks and ipilimumab at 1 mg/kg every six weeks, with both drugs delivered intravenously. Patients in Cohort 2 were given 1 Gy per fraction every two weeks, for a total of 13 Gy across 26 weeks. The translational analysis covered eight patients: three from the first dose cohort and the first five from the second dose cohort. Randomization of trial participants into treatment groups was not performed.

This clonotype was obtained from a human donor with advanced metastatic prostate, ovarian, gallbladder or colorectal cancer (not recorded which). This table probably holds off-target reads from a library built for another chain.

The nucleotides read TGTGCCAGCAGCCAAGCCGGAGGAGGGCCGGGAGGCTACACCTTC. Translation gives CASSQAGGGPGGYTF. The V and J genes are TRBV14 and TRBJ1-2, with the D gene uncertain. V drops 1 base and J drops 8 bases, leaving 17 bases in between. CDR1 SGHDN and CDR2 FVKESK are derived from the germline V gene. The CDR3 numbers 15 residues from cysteine through phenylalanine. The read is trimmed to its CDR3 DNA, 45 bases read in frame from base 1. Beyond the CDR3, the reference TRBV14 and TRBJ1-2 genes provide the residues; the full variable domain reads: EAGVTQFPSHSVIEKGQTVTLRCDPISGHDNLYWYRRVMGKEIKFLLHFVKESKQDESGMPNNRFLAERTGGTYSTLKVQPAELEDSGVYFCASSQAGGGPGGYTFGSGTRLTVV.